A single TCR beta chain is shown here with its context. What it binds is unknown. The data derive from a study of OX40 agonist ivuxolimab in advanced cancers. For the study at large: The patients got ivuxolimab, which is an agonistic anti-OX40 (CD134) antibody. Study results and caveats: Doses of 0.1 to 3.0 mg/kg were accompanied by clonal expansion of CD4+ and CD8+ blood T cells by week 6. Expanded clones belonging to CD8+ T cells outnumbered, on average, those of CD4+. Among the nonresponders, some also had low normalized T-cell clonal expansion.

Only in-frame clones appear in the TCRdb table, and some are missing; sequencing was by immunoSEQ multiplex PCR. The sample shows about 33,000 clones, roughly three quarters of them seen only once. Looked up from germline, CDR1 is MNHNS and CDR2 is SASEGT. With V trimmed by 1 base and J by 4 bases, 4 bases remained unmatched. The CDR3 totals 14 residues. The sequence was collected from an adult with an advanced solid tumor such as melanoma, head and neck, liver or kidney cancer. The genes are TRBV6-1 and TRBJ2-7; TRBD1 aligns across 7 bases. The input for sequencing was CD4+ or CD8+ T cells sorted from blood, taken in a trial of the OX40 agonist ivuxolimab. CDR3 nucleotide sequence: TGTGCCAGCAGTGAAGGGACAGGCGGGTACGAGCAGTACTTC. Amino acid sequence: CASSEGTGGYEQYF.